A selection of T cell receptor beta chains follows, all from one sample in a study of OX40 agonist ivuxolimab in advanced cancers. Repertoires were generated with immunoSEQ multiplex PCR, while TCRdb's copy carries only in-frame clones and drops some. Among 30,000 or so clones, 70% to 85% were seen once, and the ten largest hold more than 12%. This specimen was CD4+ or CD8+ T cells sorted from blood, taken in a trial of the OX40 agonist ivuxolimab. The receptor set was obtained from an adult with an advanced solid tumor such as melanoma, head and neck, liver or kidney cancer. Each CDR3 is given without its conserved first and last residue. The order of the fields is J gene, clone size, V gene, CDR3 protein. Part of the rows lack a size; the others show once, few, many or a class for expanded clones.

TRBJ2-5,-,TRBV11-1,ASRVQGETQY
TRBJ1-1,once,TRBV5-1,ASSPRDSPNTEAF
TRBJ1-6,-,TRBV5-4,ASSPGTTSSYNSPLH
TRBJ1-2,-,TRBV5-1,ASSHRDSVGYT
TRBJ2-3,-,TRBV6-1,ASSEHPRLTDTQY
TRBJ2-7,-,TRBV5-6,ASSGLQGAGGYEQY
TRBJ2-7,-,TRBV5-5,ASSLDRSYEQY
TRBJ2-3,-,TRBV6-5,ATLRGRESDTQY
TRBJ1-6,-,TRBV2,ASRTGGGRTNSPLH
TRBJ2-5,-,TRBV6-5,ASSSTSGVETQY
TRBJ2-7,-,TRBV27,ASRGLDPTCEQY
TRBJ2-6,-,TRBV18,ASSPGFGANVLT
TRBJ1-1,once,TRBV28,ASSRDARAEAF
TRBJ2-1,-,TRBV19,ASSMWGNSYNEQF
TRBJ2-7,-,TRBV30,AWGRTSWYEQY